One sample yielded the 4 T cell receptor beta chains listed below, sequenced in a study of radiotherapy plus CTLA-4 blockade in lung cancer. The assay was immunoSEQ multiplex PCR, and TCRdb's table has in-frame clones only and misses some. The table lists about 88,000 clones, about 78% of them singletons. The sample was peripheral blood, taken from a patient treated with radiotherapy plus ipilimumab. These receptors were taken from a human donor with non-small cell lung cancer that progressed on radiotherapy plus ipilimumab.

V usage is TRBV9 and J usage is TRBJ2-5; 7 bases fit TRBD2. CDR1 is SGDLS and CDR2 is YYNGEE in the germline V gene. Unmatched junction bases numbered 7, after V lost 3 bases and J lost 5 bases. The CDR3 has 14 amino acids. CDR3 amino acids: CASSAGGGTETQYF. The CDR3 DNA reads as TGTGCCAGCAGCGCAGGCGGGGGTACTGAGACCCAGTACTTC.

This clone has just a few counts. The chain has TRBV4-3 and TRBJ1-5; no firm D call. This CDR3 has 15 amino acids. V was shortened by 0 bases and J by 1 base, with 7 bases between the two germline ends. Germline CDR1 and CDR2: LGHNA and YSLEER. The CDR3 DNA is TGCGCCAGCAGCCAAGATTCAGGAAGCAATCAGCCCCAGCATTTT. Translation: CASSQDSGSNQPQHF.

Worth noting for this clone: In the same sample, other DNA sequences code for this CDR3. This sequence joins TRBV5-1 and TRBJ1-5; D not resolved. Trimming removed 1 base from V and 5 bases from J, with 7 bases in between. This CDR3 comprises 13 residues. CDR1 is SGHRS, CDR2 YFSETQ, per germline. As DNA, the CDR3 is TGCGCCAGCAGCTTGTACGGGGATCAGCCCCAGCATTTT. Amino acids: CASSLYGDQPQHF.

V and J are TRBV13 and TRBJ2-4; 7 bases agree with TRBD1. V was clipped by 3 bases and J by 5 bases; unmatched bases: 4. The CDR3 is 14 amino acids. Germline CDR1 is PRHDT and CDR2 is FYEKMQ (reference sequence). CDR3 sequence reads: CASSFWDRENIQYF. For the CDR3, the DNA is TGTGCCAGCAGCTTTTGGGACAGAGAAAACATTCAGTACTTC. The complete variable domain, with remaining parts taken from reference TRBV13 and TRBJ2-4, reads AAGVIQSPRHLIKEKRETATLKCYPIPRHDTVYWYQQGPGQDPQFLISFYEKMQSDKGSIPDRFSAQQFSDYHSELNMSSLELGDSALYFCASSFWDRENIQYFGAGTRLSVL.